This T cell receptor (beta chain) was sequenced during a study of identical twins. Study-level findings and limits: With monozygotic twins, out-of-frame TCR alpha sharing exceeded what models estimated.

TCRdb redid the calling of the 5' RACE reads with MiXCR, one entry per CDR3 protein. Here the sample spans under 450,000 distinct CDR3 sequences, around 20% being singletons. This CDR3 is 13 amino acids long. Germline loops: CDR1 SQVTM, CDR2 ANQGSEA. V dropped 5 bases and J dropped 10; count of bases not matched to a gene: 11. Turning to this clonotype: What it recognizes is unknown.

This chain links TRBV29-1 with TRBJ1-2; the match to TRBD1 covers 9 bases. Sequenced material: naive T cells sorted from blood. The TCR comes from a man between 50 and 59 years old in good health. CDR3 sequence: CSVWDRARSPYTF. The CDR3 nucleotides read TGCAGCGTTTGGGACAGGGCCAGGAGCCCCTACACCTTC.